The 7 T cell receptor beta chains below come from one sample, sequenced in a study of shared clonotypes between healthy human individuals. Repertoires were generated with immunoSEQ multiplex PCR, while TCRdb's copy carries only in-frame clones and drops some. The sample holds about half a million clones; around 73% are singletons and the top ten take 12%. Material: PBMCs. Receptor source: a woman in her thirties or forties in good health. Some clones in this sample may be carry-over from other donors' samples.

CDR3 nucleotides: TGTGCCAGCTCTCAAAATGACCTCCTGGAAGGCACCATATATTTT. Its protein is CASSQNDLLEGTIYF. V usage is TRBV18 and J usage is TRBJ1-3; D gene unclear. Germline V gives CDR1 KGHSH, CDR2 LQKENI. This CDR3 region has 15 residues. Trimming took 6 bases from V and 9 from J, leaving 21 bases between them.

The chain joins TRBV27 to TRBJ2-3, with D unresolved. V was trimmed by 6 bases and J by 1 base, leaving 11 bases between them. CDR3 length: 14 residues. Germline assignment: CDR1 MNHEY and CDR2 SMNVEV (reference sequence). The CDR3 DNA reads as TGTGCCAGCAGCCAGAGCGCTCGCACAGATACGCAGTATTTT. Translating gives CASSQSARTDTQYF.

The J gene is TRBJ2-2, the V gene TRBV2, with a possible D match to TRBD2 (5 bases). This CDR3 spans 14 amino acids. Trimming left V 6 bases short and J 3 bases short, with 11 bases between. Germline V gives CDR1 SNHLY, CDR2 FYNNEI. The CDR3 DNA reads TGTGCCAGCAGCTGGTACGGGGACACCGGGGAGCTGTTTTTT. Its protein is CASSWYGDTGELFF.

This chain links TRBV5-1 with TRBJ2-1; 10 bases line up with TRBD2. This CDR3 is 14 amino acids long. CDR1 and CDR2 (germline): SGHRS, YFSETQ. Germline trimming cut 1 base from V and 6 bases from J; bases unmatched to any gene: 1. The CDR3 DNA reads TGCGCCAGCAGCTTGACTAGCGGGATCAATGAGCAGTTCTTC. This codes for CASSLTSGINEQFF.

On this clone: A far larger clone is off by one base, so a read error is likely. The V call is TRBV29-1, the J call TRBJ1-2; D possibly corresponds to TRBD1 (5 bases). The V and J ends lost 5 bases and 1 base respectively, with 17 bases between them. The CDR3 length is 15 residues. Germline-derived CDR1 and CDR2 are SQVTM and ANQGSEA. In DNA, the CDR3 is TGCAGCGTTAATGGGGACGGCGGGGGTAACTATGGCTACACCTTC. The encoded protein is CSVNGDGGGNYGYTF.

With respect to this clone: Other DNA sequences from this sample encode an identical CDR3 as well. The V gene is TRBV2, the J gene TRBJ2-2; 9 bases fit TRBD1. This CDR3 is built from 15 residues. CDR1 and CDR2 from the germline V gene are SNHLY and FYNNEI. V was clipped by 1 base and J by 4 bases; unmatched bases: 1. The DNA of the CDR3 is TGTGCCAGCAGTGAAGACAGGGGGCGCACCGGGGAGCTGTTTTTT. This sequence encodes CASSEDRGRTGELFF.

V gene TRBV28 combines with J gene TRBJ2-7; D is undetermined. Germline-derived CDR1 and CDR2 are MDHEN and SYDVKM. The CDR3 is made up of 14 amino acids. The V end was cut by 5 bases, the J end by 0 bases, with 11 bases between. The CDR3: CASSAGGISYEQYF. The CDR3 DNA reads TGTGCCAGCAGTGCCGGCGGAATCTCCTACGAGCAGTACTTC.